The clone carrying this TCR beta chain was observed once. What it binds is not known. A single base separates this from a much larger clone, so it may be a read error. Carried by each TCR cDNA molecule was a unique molecular identifier. TCRdb used MiXCR to reprocess the 5' RACE reads, holding one entry per CDR3 protein. The data show about 82,000 distinct CDR3 sequences, roughly 12% seen once. Regarding time point: sample taken at primary tumor resection. The study sequenced unsorted whole RNA from tumor, nontumor lung or frozen PBMC. The donors were more than 70 patients with non-small cell lung cancer that was early-stage and untreated. The record originates from a study of spatial heterogeneity in lung cancer. About the research overall: Consistent detection of more beta-chain than alpha-chain sequences was observed. Findings and caveats of the study: The appearance of ubiquitous expanded tumor TCRs in blood was greater at resection than follow-up.

The CDR3 covers 13 residues. The germline V gene encodes CDR1 KGHDR and CDR2 SFDVKD. J is TRBJ1-2 and V is TRBV24-1; D gene unclear. This sample comprised PBMCs, obtained at surgery. The clonotype originates from a male donor with early-stage non-small cell lung cancer. This chain's CDR3 is CATSDGRNCGYTF. CDR3 coding DNA: TGTGCCACCAGTGATGGACGGAACTGTGGCTACACCTTC.